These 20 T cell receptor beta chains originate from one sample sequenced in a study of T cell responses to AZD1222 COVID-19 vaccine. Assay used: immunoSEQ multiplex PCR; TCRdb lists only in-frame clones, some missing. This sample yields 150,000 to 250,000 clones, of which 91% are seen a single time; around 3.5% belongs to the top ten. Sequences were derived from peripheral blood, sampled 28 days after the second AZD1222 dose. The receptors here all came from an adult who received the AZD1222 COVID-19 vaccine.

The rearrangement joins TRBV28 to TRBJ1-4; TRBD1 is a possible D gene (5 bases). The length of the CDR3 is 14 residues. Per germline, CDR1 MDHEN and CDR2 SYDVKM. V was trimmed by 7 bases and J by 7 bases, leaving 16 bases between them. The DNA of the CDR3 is TGTGCCAGCATCCGCCCGGGGGTTGGTGAAAAACTGTTTTTT. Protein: CASIRPGVGEKLFF.

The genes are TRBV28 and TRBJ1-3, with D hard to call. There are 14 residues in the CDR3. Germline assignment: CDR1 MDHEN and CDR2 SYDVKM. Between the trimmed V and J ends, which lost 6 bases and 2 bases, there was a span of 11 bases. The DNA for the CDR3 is TGTGCCAGCAGATCCCCGGGAGCTGGAAACACCATATATTTT. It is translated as CASRSPGAGNTIYF.

The CDR3, as DNA: TGCGCCAGCAGCTTGGCGGGGGACGTTCGGGGAGAGCAGTACTTC. This sequence encodes CASSLAGDVRGEQYF. The chain joins TRBV5-1 to TRBJ2-7, with D possibly matching TRBD2 (6 bases). Germline V gene lookup returns CDR1 SGHRS and CDR2 YFSETQ. Trimming left V 0 bases short and J 7 bases short, with 17 bases between. CDR3 length: 15 residues.

In DNA form, the CDR3 reads TGCGCCAGCAGCTTGGGTCCCGGGACAGGCCAAAACATTCAGTACTTC. Its protein product is CASSLGPGTGQNIQYF. The V call is TRBV5-1, the J call TRBJ2-4; 8 positions agree with TRBD1. Trimming took 0 bases from V and 5 from J; bases not matched to a gene: 7. This CDR3 has 16 amino acids. The germline V gene encodes CDR1 SGHRS and CDR2 YFSETQ.

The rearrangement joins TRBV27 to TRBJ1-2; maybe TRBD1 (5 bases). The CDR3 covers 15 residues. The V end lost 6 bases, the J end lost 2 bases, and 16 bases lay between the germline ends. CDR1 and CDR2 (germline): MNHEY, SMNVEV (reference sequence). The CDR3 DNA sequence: TGTGCCAGCAGGAAACAGGCGGCGTGGAACTATGGCTACACCTTC. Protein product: CASRKQAAWNYGYTF.

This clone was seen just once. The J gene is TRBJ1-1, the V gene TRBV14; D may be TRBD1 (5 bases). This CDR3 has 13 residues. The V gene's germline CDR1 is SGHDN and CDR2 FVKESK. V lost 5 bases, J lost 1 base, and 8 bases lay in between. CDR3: CASSLQGNTEAFF. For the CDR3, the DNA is TGTGCCAGCAGCTTGCAGGGGAACACTGAAGCTTTCTTT.

This CDR3 is CASSVGDPLATNTGELFF. CDR3 nucleotide sequence: TGTGCCAGCAGCGTAGGGGACCCCCTCGCTACGAACACCGGGGAGCTGTTTTTT. The rearrangement links TRBV9 to TRBJ2-2, with D possibly called TRBD1 or TRBD2 (5 bases each). Germline CDR1 is SGDLS and CDR2 is YYNGEE. The CDR3 loop spans 18 amino acids. V gave up 0 bases and J gave up 0 bases, with 15 bases separating them.

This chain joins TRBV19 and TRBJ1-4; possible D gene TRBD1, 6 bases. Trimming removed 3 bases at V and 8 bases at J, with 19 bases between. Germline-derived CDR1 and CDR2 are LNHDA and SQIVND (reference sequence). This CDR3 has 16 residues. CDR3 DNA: TGTGCCAGTAGTATCAGTTTCCAGTGGGGGGGCGAAAAACTGTTTTTT. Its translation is CASSISFQWGGEKLFF.

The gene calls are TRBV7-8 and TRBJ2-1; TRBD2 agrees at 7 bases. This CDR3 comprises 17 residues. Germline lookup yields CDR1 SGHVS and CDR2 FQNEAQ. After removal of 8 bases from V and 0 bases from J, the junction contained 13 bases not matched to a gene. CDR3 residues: CASASGAGVFSYNEQFF. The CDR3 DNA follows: TGTGCCAGCGCAAGCGGGGCGGGGGTATTCTCCTACAATGAGCAGTTCTTC.

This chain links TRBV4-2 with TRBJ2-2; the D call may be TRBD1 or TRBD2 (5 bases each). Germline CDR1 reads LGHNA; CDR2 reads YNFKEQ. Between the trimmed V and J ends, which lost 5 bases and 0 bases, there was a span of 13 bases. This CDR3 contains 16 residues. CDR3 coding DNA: TGTGCCAGCAGCAACCCCGGGACCCCGAACACCGGGGAGCTGTTTTTT. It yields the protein CASSNPGTPNTGELFF.

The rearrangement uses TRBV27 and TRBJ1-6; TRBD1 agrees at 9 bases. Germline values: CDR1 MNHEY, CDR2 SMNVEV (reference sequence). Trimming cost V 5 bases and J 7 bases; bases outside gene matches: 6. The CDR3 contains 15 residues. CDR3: CASSPLTGGNSPLHF. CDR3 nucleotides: TGTGCCAGCAGTCCATTGACAGGGGGGAATTCACCCCTCCACTTT.

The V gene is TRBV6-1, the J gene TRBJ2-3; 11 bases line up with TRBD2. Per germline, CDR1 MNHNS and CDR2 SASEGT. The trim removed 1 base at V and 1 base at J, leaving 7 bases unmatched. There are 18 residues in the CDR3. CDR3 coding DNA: TGTGCCAGCAGTGAAGATCGGCTAGCGGGAGGACGCACAGATACGCAGTATTTT. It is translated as CASSEDRLAGGRTDTQYF.

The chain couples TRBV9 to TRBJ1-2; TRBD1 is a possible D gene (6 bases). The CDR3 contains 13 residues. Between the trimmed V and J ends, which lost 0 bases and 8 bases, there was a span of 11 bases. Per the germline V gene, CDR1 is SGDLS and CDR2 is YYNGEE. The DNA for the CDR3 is TGTGCCAGCAGCGTAGCTAAGGGGGAAGGCTACACCTTC. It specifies CASSVAKGEGYTF.

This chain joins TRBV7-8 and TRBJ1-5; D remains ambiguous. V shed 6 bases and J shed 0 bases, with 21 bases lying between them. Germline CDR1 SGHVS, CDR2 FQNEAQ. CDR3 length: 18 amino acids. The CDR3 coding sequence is TGTGCCAGCAGACAGACACGGAAAGTTTCAAATAGCAATCAGCCCCAGCATTTT. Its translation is CASRQTRKVSNSNQPQHF.

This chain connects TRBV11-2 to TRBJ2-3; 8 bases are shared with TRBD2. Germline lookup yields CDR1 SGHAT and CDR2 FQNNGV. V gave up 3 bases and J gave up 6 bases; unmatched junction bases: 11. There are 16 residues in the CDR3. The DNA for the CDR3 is TGTGCCAGCAGCTTTTCGGGAGGGAGGGGTTCCGATACGCAGTATTTT. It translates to CASSFSGGRGSDTQYF.

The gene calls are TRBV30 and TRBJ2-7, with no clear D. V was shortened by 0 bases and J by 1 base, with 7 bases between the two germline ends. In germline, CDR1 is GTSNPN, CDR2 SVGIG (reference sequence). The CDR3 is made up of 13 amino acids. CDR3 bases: TGTGCCTGGAGTGTGCCCGAGTCCTACGAGCAGTACTTC. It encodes CAWSVPESYEQYF.

The CDR3 protein is CSARSYEQFF. DNA for the CDR3: TGCAGTGCTAGATCATATGAGCAGTTCTTC. The chain recombines TRBV20-1 with TRBJ2-1; D remains unclear. CDR3 length: 10 residues. CDR1 DFQATT and CDR2 SNEGSKA come from the germline V gene (reference sequence). Trimming stripped 2 bases from V and 8 bases from J, with 4 bases between.

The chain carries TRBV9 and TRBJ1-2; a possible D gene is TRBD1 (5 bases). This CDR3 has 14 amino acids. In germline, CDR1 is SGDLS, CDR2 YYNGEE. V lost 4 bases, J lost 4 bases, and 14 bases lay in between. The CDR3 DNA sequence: TGTGCCAGCAGCCGCGAAGGGGTGGTCTATGGCTACACCTTC. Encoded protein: CASSREGVVYGYTF.

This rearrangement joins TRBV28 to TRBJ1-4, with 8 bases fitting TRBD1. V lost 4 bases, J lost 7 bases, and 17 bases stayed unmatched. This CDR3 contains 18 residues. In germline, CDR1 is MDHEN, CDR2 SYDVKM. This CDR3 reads CASSSSPNAGGPLEKLFF. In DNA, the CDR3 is TGTGCCAGCAGTTCCTCACCGAACGCAGGGGGCCCGCTTGAAAAACTGTTTTTT.

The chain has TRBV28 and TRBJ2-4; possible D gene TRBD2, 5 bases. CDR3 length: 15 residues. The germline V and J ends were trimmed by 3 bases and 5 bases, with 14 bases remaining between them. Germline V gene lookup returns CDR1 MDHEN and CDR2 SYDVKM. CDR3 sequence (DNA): TGTGCCAGCAGTTTTAGCGCCGGACGGGAAAACATTCAGTACTTC. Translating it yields CASSFSAGRENIQYF.